A selection of T cell receptor beta chains follows, all from one sample in a study of cytomegalovirus exposure and HLA in healthy donors. This table comes from immunoSEQ multiplex PCR, and its TCRdb copy is limited to in-frame clones, with some not included. The top ten clones hold around 1.2% of a sample with approximately 130,000 clones, around 82% of them seen once. The sequencing sample was made of PBMCs. The source is a man over 45 in good health and CMV-seronegative. The CDR3 runs from the conserved cysteine through the conserved F or W. Each record gives: J gene, D gene, V gene, clone size, CDR3 DNA, CDR3 protein. The D gene is left open where the match is weak. Clone sizes are given selectively: once, few, many, or a class where the clone is expanded.

>TRBJ2-3|TRBD2|TRBV10-3|.
TGTGCCTTAGCTAGCGGGGGCACAGATACGCAGTATTTT
CALASGGTDTQYF
>TRBJ1-1|TRBD1|TRBV7-2|few
TGTGCCAGCAGCACCGGACAGGGGGCCCTGAACACTGAAGCTTTCTTT
CASSTGQGALNTEAFF
>TRBJ1-1|.|TRBV7-8|.
TGTGCCAGCAGCTTAGGAGCGGGGGGCACTGAAGCTTTCTTT
CASSLGAGGTEAFF
>TRBJ2-2|.|TRBV27|.
TGTGCCAGCAGTTTTACAGATGCGAGCTCCGCCAACAAGAACACCGGGGAGCTGTTTTTT
CASSFTDASSANKNTGELFF
>TRBJ2-7|TRBD2|TRBV5-1|.
TGCGCCAGCAGCTTGGGGACTAGCGGAGGCTCCTACGAGCAGTACTTC
CASSLGTSGGSYEQYF
>TRBJ2-4|.|TRBV6-5|.
TGTGCCAGCAGTTACGGCGGGACCGAGTACATTCAGTACTTC
CASSYGGTEYIQYF
>TRBJ1-3|.|TRBV19|.
TGTGCCAGTAGTGTCTACACGGCGGGTCCTGGAAACACCATATATTTT
CASSVYTAGPGNTIYF
>TRBJ2-2|TRBD1|TRBV10-3|.
TGTGCCATCAGTGAACCCTACAGGGGGCCCAACACCGGGGAGCTGTTTTTT
CAISEPYRGPNTGELFF
>TRBJ2-3|.|TRBV9|.
TGTGCCAGCAGCGTAGGGAGAGGATCCACCACAGATACGCAGTATTTT
CASSVGRGSTTDTQYF
>TRBJ2-5|TRBD2|TRBV15|.
TGTGCCACCAGGGGTAGCGGGTCCCAGGGAGAGACCCAGTACTTC
CATRGSGSQGETQYF
>TRBJ2-5|.|TRBV14|.
TGTGCCAGCAGCCAAGATTTTGGGAGGCAAGAGACCCAGTACTTC
CASSQDFGRQETQYF
>TRBJ2-1|TRBD2|TRBV6-5|.
TGTGCCAGCAGCCCCGGGACTAGCGGGAGAGGTACGTTCTTC
CASSPGTSGRGTFF
>TRBJ2-5|.|TRBV27|.
TGTGCCACCCGCCTGGCGGAGGGGTCAAGCGACCAGTACTTC
CATRLAEGSSDQYF
>TRBJ2-2|TRBD2|TRBV5-1|.
TGCGCCAGCAGCTACCGATCAGCTCCGGGACTAGCGGTCTCCCGGAGAACCGGGGAGCTGTTTTTT
CASSYRSAPGLAVSRRTGELFF
>TRBJ1-2|.|TRBV7-9|.
TGTGCCAGCAGCTTAGGGGGCAGGGTAGTCTATGGCTACACCTTC
CASSLGGRVVYGYTF
>TRBJ1-4|.|TRBV7-9|.
TGTGCCAGCAGCCCCACTACAGGGCCCGGGGGGCTGTTTTTT
CASSPTTGPGGLFF
>TRBJ2-3|.|TRBV7-9|.
TGTGCCGTTGCGGGGTGGTCGGGCACAGATACGCAGTATTTT
CAVAGWSGTDTQYF
>TRBJ1-6|.|TRBV10-3|.
TGTGCCATCAGTGGGACAGCAAATTCACCCCTCCACTTT
CAISGTANSPLHF
>TRBJ1-1|TRBD1|TRBV6-6|.
TGTGCCAGCAGCCCGGGACAGGGCTATGAAGCTTTCTTT
CASSPGQGYEAFF
>TRBJ2-3|TRBD2|TRBV7-3|.
TGTGCCAGCAGCCCGTATAAGACTAGCGTTAGCACAGATACGCAGTATTTT
CASSPYKTSVSTDTQYF
>TRBJ1-4|TRBD1|TRBV28|.
TGTGCCAGCAGCCTGGGACAGGCTAATGAAAAACTGTTTTTT
CASSLGQANEKLFF
>TRBJ2-7|TRBD1|TRBV2|.
TGTGCCAGCAGTGCGGGACAGGGGGCCTACGAGCAGTACTTC
CASSAGQGAYEQYF
>TRBJ2-1|.|TRBV10-3|.
TGTGCCATCAGTGAGTCGAACGCGGAGGGCGAGCAGTTCTTC
CAISESNAEGEQFF
>TRBJ1-2|.|TRBV30|.
TGTGCCTGGAGTCCCACAACCTATGGCTACACCTTC
CAWSPTTYGYTF
>TRBJ1-2|TRBD1|TRBV5-1|.
TGCGCCAGCAGCTTTGATCCGGGACAGAGGTACTATGGCTACACCTTC
CASSFDPGQRYYGYTF
>TRBJ1-1|TRBD1|TRBV27|.
TGTGCCAGCAGTACTCGACAGGGAGCGAACACTGAAGCTTTCTTT
CASSTRQGANTEAFF
>TRBJ2-2|TRBD2|TRBV18|.
TGTGCCAGCTCACCATTGAGAAGCGGGAGCGCCGGGGAGCTGTTTTTT
CASSPLRSGSAGELFF
>TRBJ1-2|.|TRBV19|.
TGTGCCAGTAGTAAACAGCTCGACTATGGCTACACCTTC
CASSKQLDYGYTF
>TRBJ2-1|TRBD2|TRBV19|few
TGTGCCAGTAGTATCCAAGCGGGAGGGCCCTACAATGAGCAGTTCTTC
CASSIQAGGPYNEQFF
>TRBJ2-1|TRBD2|TRBV9|.
TGTGCCAGCAGCGTTGACCCGGGACTAGCGGGTGAGCAGTTCTTC
CASSVDPGLAGEQFF
>TRBJ1-1|.|TRBV4-1|.
TGCGCCAGCAGCCCTACCAGGGGAACGGGGCTGGTGAACACTGAAGCTTTCTTT
CASSPTRGTGLVNTEAFF
>TRBJ1-1|.|TRBV5-4|.
TGTGCCAGCAGCTTGGCGGGGTCGGGGAACACTGAAGCTTTCTTT
CASSLAGSGNTEAFF
>TRBJ2-3|.|TRBV7-8|.
TGTGCCAGCAGCACGCCCACCTGGAGGGGTAGCACAGATACGCAGTATTTT
CASSTPTWRGSTDTQYF
>TRBJ1-2|TRBD1|TRBV7-8|.
TGTGCCAGCAGCTCACAGGGGGCGAATGGCTACACCTTC
CASSSQGANGYTF
>TRBJ2-3|.|TRBV20-1|.
TGCAGTGCTAGAGATAGCCATACGCAGTATTTT
CSARDSHTQYF
>TRBJ1-1|TRBD1|TRBV9|.
TGTGCCAGCAGCCCGACAGGGGTGGAAACTGAAGCTTTCTTT
CASSPTGVETEAFF